Below, one T cell receptor beta chain is given with its context. Its antigen is unidentified. The data are from a study of beta chain features in type 1 diabetes. Looked up from germline, CDR1 is SGHRS and CDR2 is YFSETQ. The CDR3 runs to 16 residues. V shed 4 bases and J shed 0 bases, with 14 bases lying between them. General observations from the study: In every one of the four CD4+ subsets, TCRB CDR3s were moderately but significantly shorter in Type 1 diabetes patients.

Of the isolated RNA, all was reverse transcribed, and so the sequenced material was expressed TCRB transcripts. The method was immunoSEQ multiplex PCR; TCRdb's version includes in-frame clones alone and lacks a portion of them. This repertoire shows hundreds of thousands of clones, about a tenth found once; its top ten account for more than 0.015%. The V gene is TRBV5-1, the J gene TRBJ2-1; TRBD2 is a possible D gene (6 bases). Specimen: naive CD4+ T cells from blood. This receptor was taken from a man aged 25 to 45 with type 1 diabetes. As DNA, the CDR3 is TGCGCCAGCAGCCCACCTGCGGGGAGCTCCTACAATGAGCAGTTCTTC. Amino acids: CASSPPAGSSYNEQFF.